The entry that follows covers one TCR beta chain sequence. What it binds is not known. In this CDR3 the conserved last residue, phenylalanine or tryptophan, is missing, so a read error is likely. The time point denotes: persistent/refractory GD, antithyroid drugs over 5 years with positive TRAb. PBMC-extracted RNA yielded the TCR library. EDTA tubes collected 7.5 to 9.5 milliliters of peripheral blood. In building TCR beta libraries, iRepertoire HTBI primers were used together with Arm-PCR of CDR3 regions. Original handling: The study identified roughly 59 TRBV and 11 to 15 TRBJ segments across samples. TCRdb processed the multiplex PCR reads anew with MiXCR; each CDR3 protein has one entry. The V and J calls here are based on TCRdb, not the publication. The sample has 400,000 to 500,000 distinct CDR3 sequences, around 21% seen once; the top ten hold 7.8%. This entry is derived from a study of regulatory T cells in long-lasting Graves disease.

Germline CDR1 is SQVTM and CDR2 is ANQGSEA. The CDR3 extends over 13 amino acids. With 4 bases removed from V and 5 bases from J, the gap between germline ends came to 12 bases. Broader study findings: Patients with persistent disease showed a bias toward TRBV28, TRBJ1-2 and TRBJ2-5.

The sample here was peripheral blood mononuclear cells (PBMCs), taken when the disease was refractory, from a patient treated with antithyroid drugs. This sequence was found in a female donor with Graves disease. The rearrangement links TRBV29-1 to TRBJ2-4; D gene ambiguous. In DNA, the CDR3 is TGCAGCGTTGGGGCAGCCTTAGAAAACATTCAGTACTCC. It is translated as CSVGAALENIQYS.